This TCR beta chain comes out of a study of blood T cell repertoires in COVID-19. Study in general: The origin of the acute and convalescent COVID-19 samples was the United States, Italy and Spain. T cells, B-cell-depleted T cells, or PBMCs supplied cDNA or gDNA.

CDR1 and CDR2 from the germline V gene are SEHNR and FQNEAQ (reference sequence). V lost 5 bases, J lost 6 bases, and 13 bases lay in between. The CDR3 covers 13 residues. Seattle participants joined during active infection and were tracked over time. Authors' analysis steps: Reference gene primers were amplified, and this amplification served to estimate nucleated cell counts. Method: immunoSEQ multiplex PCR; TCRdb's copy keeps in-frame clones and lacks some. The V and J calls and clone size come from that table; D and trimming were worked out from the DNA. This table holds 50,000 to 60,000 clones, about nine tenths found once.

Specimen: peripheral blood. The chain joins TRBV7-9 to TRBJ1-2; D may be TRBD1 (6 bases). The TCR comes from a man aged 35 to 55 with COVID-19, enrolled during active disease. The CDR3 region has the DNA TGTGCCAGCAGCCCAGACAACAGGGATGGCTACACCTTC. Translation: CASSPDNRDGYTF.